This T cell receptor beta chain is drawn from a study of cytomegalovirus exposure and HLA in healthy donors (dated by TCRdb to about 2017). Turning to the overall study: According to an earlier analysis of several hundred of the donors, roughly 180 million T cells yielded 120 million or so unique TCR beta sequences and around 280 Gb of sequence data. The study aimed to test whether signatures of past pathogen exposure could be identified by cataloging public T cell receptors. A later genetic analysis used genome-wide SNP genotypes for about three fifths of the 666 donors, treating that subset as a discovery cohort. An early release that covered fewer than 800 HLA-typed donors contained around 330 gigabases of sequencing data and 75 million to 100 million unique TCR sequences. The later analysis used no new phenotypic data to find candidate immune exposures, relying instead on TCR beta sequences and their occurrence across donors. Typing coverage varied by locus: roughly 620-640 donors for A, B, C, DRB1 and DQB1; roughly 560 for DQA1; approximately 570 for DPA1; some 470 for DPB1. Four or five DR-DQ haplotypes were treated as single units for association and clustering because of strong linkage in the cohort. Using immunosequencing, the study profiled T cell repertoires from about 620 subjects and related those repertoires to cytomegalovirus serostatus. Every repertoire in the discovery cohort had been generated on one and the same sequencing platform. Alongside the repertoire data, information on donor age, sex, ethnicity and CMV serostatus was compiled. A later analysis re-analyzed previously published TCR beta repertoires from 666 donors and added high-resolution HLA genotyping to study TCR occurrence patterns. A separate validation cohort of roughly 130 different subjects was used in addition to the roughly 670-subject first cohort. An earlier analysis of some 600 of the donors applied high-throughput TCR beta sequencing to assess whether each TCR beta V gene segment acted as functional or pseudogenic. On average, around 240,000 unique TCR beta nucleotide sequences were sequenced per donor among about 400 genotyped donors of the cohort, with around 19% of those sequences being non-productive. To predict cytomegalovirus infection status, the study combined high-throughput TCR immunosequencing, statistical association of individual TCRs with disease status, and machine learning. Both class I and class II loci were covered by HLA typing, at four-digit resolution. Of the 300 to 500 genotyped donors, less than 90% were placed in the genetic ancestry cluster associated with self-reported Caucasian donors.

The cohort comprised around 700 healthy bone marrow donors. Cohort members were all nominally healthy when sampled, although unrecorded immune exposures were likely present. The donor tested CMV seronegative, placing the donor among the 352 seronegative members of the cohort. Every donor gave a peripheral blood sample, and the peripheral blood mononuclear cells from that sample were used for TCR beta sequencing. Genomic DNA was extracted from the blood cell samples with the Qiagen DNeasy Blood Extraction Kit. Reading from cysteine to phenylalanine, the CDR3 counts 14 amino acids. Only the CDR3 DNA is retained, 42 bases long and in frame from the first base. Unmatched junction bases come to 10, with V trimmed by 7 bases and J by 5 bases. The germline V gene encodes CDR1 SGHDT and CDR2 YYEEEE. The paper as a whole reports these results and caveats: The study gave a list of 150 to 200 TCR beta chains associated with cytomegalovirus. Linkage disequilibrium might explain the correlated functional status among segregating V segments, but an unknown experimental factor could not be ruled out. Presence/absence analyses assumed roughly uniform sequencing depth across donors, an assumption that may not hold. Most CMV-associated TCR beta chains appeared to be HLA-restricted in a later analysis, and the HLA associations seemed to be driven largely by CMV exposure. About 17 rarely observed V segments, including chromosome 9 orphons, were excluded from the earlier analysis of approximately 600 of the donors because counts were too low. According to a later analysis, parvovirus B19, influenza, CMV and Epstein-Barr virus appeared linked to several top co-occurrence clusters. While some public TCRs were present in many individuals, most TCR sequences turned up only very rarely across donors. Only TCR beta chains were sequenced in this cohort, and the absence of alpha or paired-chain data limited detectable features. A later analysis found that TCR association rates varied across HLA loci, with DRB1 alleles showing the most associated TCRs and HLA-C alleles the fewest. A further reported finding was that TCR beta sequences accurately predicted the HLA-A and HLA-B alleles for most subjects in the first cohort. Strong co-occurrence of HLA alleles, especially DR and DQ, made assigning TCR associations to individual alleles difficult. Some IMGT-functional V segments, including TRBV6-2 and TRBV6-3, could not be told apart with the 87-base-pair reads, so those segments were excluded. In vitro tests confirmed that a few of the cytomegalovirus-associated TCR beta chains recognize cytomegalovirus antigens. The classifier was reported to diagnose cytomegalovirus status with high specificity and sensitivity in both the original cohort and the validation cohort. It was suggested by the authors that the approach could potentially be generalized to other disease states and immunological phenotypes. Broadly in line with IMGT annotations, most TCR beta V segments showed up in productive rearrangements about 87% or about 30% of the time in an earlier analysis of several hundred of the donors. Because some donors lacked HLA typing at each locus, the association tests relied only on the typed subset. At a false discovery rate of 0.05, a later analysis linked approximately 18,000 TCR beta sequences to specific HLA alleles. For the cohort, immune exposure information was limited to CMV serostatus. A group of highly shared sequence variants was considered likely to be a technical artifact of the sequencing pipeline. A later analysis found that HLA-associated TCR beta chains were more clonally expanded and had lower generation probabilities than equally common non-associated chains. V-gene and J-gene trimming of TCR beta chains was associated with a missense DCLRE1C variant in a later genetic analysis, and the association was replicated in an independent cohort. A later genetic analysis reported fewer N-insertions in productive TCRs among donors in an Asian-associated ancestry cluster than the approximately 700-donor mean.

The receptor library was made with the immunoSEQ multiplex PCR assay. The multiplex PCR relied on a mix of 60 forward primers for TCR Vbeta segments and 13 reverse primers for TCR Jbeta segments. Amplification of the CDR3 region of rearranged TCR beta genes was performed with a multiplex PCR assay on genomic DNA. On the Illumina HiSeq System, the amplified TCR beta libraries were sequenced as 87-base-pair reads. As for the authors' bioinformatics: Across the 640 or so repertoires, a later analysis counted about 81 million unique TCR beta chains, some 11 million of which were shared by at least two donors. Raw reads were error-corrected and collapsed into unique sequences with a nearest-neighbor algorithm that merged closely related sequences to remove PCR and sequencing errors. CDR3 sequences were aligned to IMGT reference sequences to assign V, D and J gene segments. For a sequence to be retained, a match of at least six nucleotides was required to both a V gene segment and a J gene segment. Rearrangements were classified as productive when the CDR3 lacked stop codons and remained in frame with V and J, and all other rearrangements were classified as non-productive. CDR3 was defined by IMGT convention, running from the second conserved V-encoded cysteine to the conserved J-encoded phenylalanine. The earlier analysis of more than 450 of the donors excluded sequences that lacked an unambiguous match to a single V gene segment. In an earlier analysis of about 590 of the donors, a V segment was called functional when productive rearrangements were above 56.7%, and segregating when the standard deviation between donors exceeded 5%. To diagnose cytomegalovirus status from the catalog of TCR beta chain sequences, a statistical classification framework was built. In a later analysis, TCR nucleotide sequences were compared against IMGT/GENE-DB human TR gene sequences so that V and J genes could be assigned. Using the TCRdist pipeline, a later analysis assigned CDR3 sequences along with most-parsimonious VDJ recombination scenarios. A later analysis defined each TCR beta chain by its CDR3 amino acid sequence plus V-gene family, and excluded reads lacking a unique V-gene family. A later analysis removed 592 highly shared, low-generation-probability nucleotide sequences to deal with suspected cross-contamination and a sequencing artifact. A later analysis calculated a clonal expansion index for each public chain from normalized within-repertoire ranks of inferred template counts. Generation probabilities in a later analysis came from a VDJ recombination model fitted to out-of-frame rearrangements, and those results were checked against IGoR. A later analysis scored TCR-TCR, TCR-HLA and TCR-CMV co-occurrence with hypergeometric tests, applying a repertoire-size bias correction to TCR pairs. False discovery rates were estimated in a later analysis by permuting HLA or CMV assignments 20 times. A later analysis grouped co-occurring TCRs with DBSCAN, adding TCRdist sequence similarity when clustering within HLA-allele-positive subsets. For co-occurrence clustering, repertoires with fewer than 30,000 or more than 120,000 public chains were excluded, along with a handful of repertoires with anomalous nucleotide sharing. TCRdb's version of the immuneACCESS table is confined to in-frame rearrangements and falls short of the full clone set. An unresolved V gene accounts for under half of the shortfall where checked; the remainder is of unknown origin. That table supplies the V and J calls and clone size; D and trimming were determined from the DNA. Present in this sample are about 61,000 clones, around 87% of which were seen just once. The top ten constitute more than 1.4% of the sample.

As concerns this clone: There is no known antigen for this receptor. There are no base qualities to consult, and no much larger clone falls within one base.

The rearrangement joined TRBV5-6 to TRBJ2-7; 9 nucleotides in the junction match TRBD1. This TCR was sampled from a man in his late teens or twenties in good health and CMV-seronegative. The specimen was PBMCs. This receptor has the CDR3 CASLEDRGSDEQYF. The base sequence is TGTGCCAGCCTCGAGGACAGGGGCAGCGACGAGCAGTACTTC.